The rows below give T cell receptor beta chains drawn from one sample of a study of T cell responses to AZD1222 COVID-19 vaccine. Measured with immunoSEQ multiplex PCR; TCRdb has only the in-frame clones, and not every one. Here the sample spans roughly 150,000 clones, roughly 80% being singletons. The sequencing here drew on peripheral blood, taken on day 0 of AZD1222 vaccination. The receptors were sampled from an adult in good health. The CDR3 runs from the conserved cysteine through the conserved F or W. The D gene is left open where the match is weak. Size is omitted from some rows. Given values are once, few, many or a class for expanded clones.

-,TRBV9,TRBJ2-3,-,CASSPLDIDPTDTQYF,TGTGCCAGCAGCCCGCTGGACATTGACCCCACAGATACGCAGTATTTT
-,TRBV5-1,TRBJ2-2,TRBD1,CASSLSGQDNTGELFF,TGCGCCAGCAGCTTGTCTGGACAGGACAACACCGGGGAGCTGTTTTTT
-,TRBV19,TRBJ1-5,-,CASSIGADINQPQHF,TGTGCCAGTAGTATAGGAGCGGACATCAATCAGCCCCAGCATTTT
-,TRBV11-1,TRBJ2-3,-,CASSLSRRGPTDTQYF,TGTGCCAGCAGCTTATCCCGGCGGGGGCCCACAGATACGCAGTATTTT
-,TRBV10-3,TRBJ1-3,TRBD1,CAISDSGQDSGNTIYF,TGTGCCATCAGTGACTCAGGACAGGACTCTGGAAACACCATATATTTT
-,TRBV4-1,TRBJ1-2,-,CASSQERVRGYGYTF,TGCGCCAGCAGCCAAGAACGGGTCAGGGGATATGGCTACACCTTC
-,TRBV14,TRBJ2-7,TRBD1,CASSQGQGAIGEQYF,TGTGCCAGCAGCCAAGGACAGGGGGCGATAGGCGAGCAGTACTTC
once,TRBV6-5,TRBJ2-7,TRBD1,CASRTGQGAFEQYF,TGTGCCAGCAGGACGGGACAGGGGGCTTTCGAGCAGTACTTC
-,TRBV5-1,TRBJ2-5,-,CASSLERLYGETQYF,TGCGCCAGCAGCTTGGAACGTTTATACGGGGAGACCCAGTACTTC
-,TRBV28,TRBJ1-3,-,CASSSYNRAVEGNTIYF,TGTGCCAGCAGTTCCTACAACAGGGCGGTAGAGGGAAACACCATATATTTT
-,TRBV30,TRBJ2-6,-,CAWRSGANVLTF,TGTGCCTGGAGAAGTGGGGCCAACGTCCTGACTTTC
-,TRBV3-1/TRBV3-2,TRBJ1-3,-,CASSQAANTIYF,TGTGCCAGCAGCCAAGCTGCCAACACCATATATTTT
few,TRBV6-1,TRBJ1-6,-,CASISLGNSPLHF,TGTGCCAGCATTAGTTTAGGGAATTCACCCCTCCACTTT
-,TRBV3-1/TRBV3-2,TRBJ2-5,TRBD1,CATTRTGGQETQYF,TGTGCCACCACCCGGACAGGGGGCCAAGAGACCCAGTACTTC
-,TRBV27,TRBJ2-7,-,CASSFREGDEQYF,TGTGCCAGCAGTTTTAGGGAAGGGGACGAGCAGTACTTC
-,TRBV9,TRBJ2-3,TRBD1,CASSPPPGQGVHTQYF,TGTGCCAGCAGCCCTCCCCCGGGACAGGGGGTTCATACGCAGTATTTT
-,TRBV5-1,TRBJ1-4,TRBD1,CASSQTGAEEKLFF,TGCGCCAGCAGCCAGACAGGGGCAGAAGAAAAACTGTTTTTT
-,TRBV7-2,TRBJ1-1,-,CASSLELGVRNTEAFF,TGTGCCAGCAGCTTAGAACTAGGGGTGCGGAACACTGAAGCTTTCTTT
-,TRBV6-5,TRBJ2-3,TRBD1,CASSSLDRTDTQYF,TGTGCCAGCAGTTCCCTGGACAGGACAGATACGCAGTATTTT
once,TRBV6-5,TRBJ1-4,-,CASRTPGTNEKLFF,TGTGCCAGCAGGACCCCGGGGACTAATGAAAAACTGTTTTTT
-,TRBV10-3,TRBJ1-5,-,CAISEAAGSGNQPQHF,TGTGCCATCAGTGAAGCGGCCGGGTCAGGCAATCAGCCCCAGCATTTT
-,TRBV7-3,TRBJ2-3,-,CASSSSRTGDTQYF,TGTGCCAGCAGCTCTTCTAGGACGGGAGATACGCAGTATTTT
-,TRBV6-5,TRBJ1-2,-,CASSSRDGGFYGYTF,TGTGCCAGCAGTTCCAGGGACGGTGGGTTCTATGGCTACACCTTC
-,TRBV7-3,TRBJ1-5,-,CASSLFGNQPQHF,TGTGCCAGCAGCTTGTTTGGTAATCAGCCCCAGCATTTT
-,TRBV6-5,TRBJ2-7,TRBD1,CASSYRDRGTYEQYF,TGTGCCAGCAGTTACCGGGACAGGGGTACCTACGAGCAGTACTTC
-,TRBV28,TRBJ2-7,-,CASNATPFEQYF,TGTGCCAGCAACGCGACACCGTTTGAGCAGTACTTC
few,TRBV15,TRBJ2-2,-,CATSSKRGRGSTGELFF,TGTGCCACCAGCAGTAAGAGGGGCAGGGGTAGCACCGGGGAGCTGTTTTTT
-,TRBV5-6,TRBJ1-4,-,CASSLVRGALEKLFF,TGTGCCAGCAGCTTGGTTCGGGGGGCGCTTGAAAAACTGTTTTTT
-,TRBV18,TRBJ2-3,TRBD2,CASSPPAGGSTDTQYF,TGTGCCAGCTCACCACCAGCGGGGGGCTCCACAGATACGCAGTATTTT
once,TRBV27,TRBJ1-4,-,CASSRAGIPTNEKLFF,TGTGCCAGCAGTAGAGCAGGGATTCCAACTAATGAAAAACTGTTTTTT
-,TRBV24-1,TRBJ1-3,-,CATSDLREGGNTIYF,TGTGCCACCAGTGATCTCCGGGAAGGAGGAAACACCATATATTTT
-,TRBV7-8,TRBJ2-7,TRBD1,CASSPGTGTSYEQYF,TGTGCCAGCAGCCCGGGGACAGGGACATCCTACGAGCAGTACTTC
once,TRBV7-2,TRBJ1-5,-,CASSYRGNQPQHF,TGTGCCAGCAGCTACAGAGGTAATCAGCCCCAGCATTTT
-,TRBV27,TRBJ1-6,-,CASSSTFQQVNSPLHF,TGTGCCAGCAGTTCAACCTTTCAACAGGTTAATTCACCCCTCCACTTT
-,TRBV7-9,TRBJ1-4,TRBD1,CASRDRENEKLFF,TGTGCCAGTAGGGACAGGGAAAACGAAAAACTGTTTTTT
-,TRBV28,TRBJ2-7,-,CASSLRETSRSYEQYF,TGTGCCAGCAGTTTAAGAGAGACCTCTAGGTCCTACGAGCAGTACTTC
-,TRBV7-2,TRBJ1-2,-,CASSFTVDYGYTF,TGTGCCAGCAGCTTCACGGTCGACTATGGCTACACCTTC
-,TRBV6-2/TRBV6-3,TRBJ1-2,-,CASSHHREGYTF,TGTGCCAGCAGTCACCACAGGGAGGGCTACACCTTC